A single sample is the source of the 29 T cell receptor beta chains below, sequenced in a study of CD8+CD57+ T cells in acquired aplastic anemia. The study profiled TCR beta VDJ and CDR3 using genomic DNA as template. TCRdb reanalysed the reads using MiXCR and keeps one entry per CDR3 protein. The table includes around 250,000 distinct CDR3 sequences, roughly 82% detected once. An expansion of CD8+CD57+ cells by flow cytometry had been shown in patients chosen for sequencing. What was sequenced was sorted CD4+, CD8+, or CD8+CD57+ T cells (not recorded which) from PBMCs. Receptors originate from a human donor with aplastic anemia.

This rearrangement joins TRBV15 to TRBJ2-7; D uncertain. CDR3 length: 16 residues. From germline, CDR1 is LNHNV and CDR2 YYDKDF (reference sequence). CDR3 DNA: TGTGCCACCAGGACACATAGGCAGGCGAACACGGCCGCGCAGTACGTT. Residues: CATRTHRQANTAAQYV.

This chain connects TRBV15 to TRBJ2-3; D is perhaps TRBD1 or TRBD2 (5 bases each). The J call may be mistaken, given a closer DNA end match to TRBJ2-7. Germline V lookup: CDR1 LNHNV, CDR2 YYDKDF (reference sequence). The CDR3 has 14 residues. CDR3 residues: CATSCRGLPDEQYF. The CDR3 DNA sequence: TGTGCCACCAGCTGCCGGGGCCTTCCCGACGAGCAGTACTTC.

This clonotype has just one count. Germline is not matched at one junction end, which may reflect a read error. The J gene is TRBJ2-5, the V gene TRBV7-8; 10 nucleotides agree with TRBD2. The germline gives CDR1 SGHVS, CDR2 FQNEAQ. The CDR3 is made up of 14 amino acids. CDR3 sequence: CASSSGREPDRYAF. The CDR3 region has the DNA TGTGCCAGCTCCAGCGGGAGGGAGCCCGACAGATACGCATTC.

This clonotype was recorded only once. Its ends do not fully match the called genes, so a read error is possible. The CDR3 here is CASSSLGTPRQDLF. CDR3 bases: TGTGCCAGCAGTTCACTGGGGACACCGCGGCAGGATTTGTTT. The rearrangement uses TRBV7-9 and TRBJ1-1, with D perhaps matching TRBD1 (6 bases). The CDR3 contains 14 residues. Germline loops: CDR1 SEHNR, CDR2 FQNEAQ (reference sequence).

V is TRBV9 and J is TRBJ1-2; TRBD1 matches 8 bases. The trim removed 5 bases at V and 9 bases at J, leaving 18 bases unmatched. The CDR3 has 16 amino acids. CDR1 and CDR2 from the germline V gene are SGDLS and YYNGEE. CDR3 nucleotide sequence: TGTGCCAGCAGTACACCCGACAGGGGCTTTAATGAAAGCTACACCTTC. It yields the protein CASSTPDRGFNESYTF. Drawing the rest from reference TRBV9 and TRBJ1-2, the complete variable domain is DSGVTQTPKHLITATGQRVTLRCSPRSGDLSVYWYQQSLDQGLQFLIQYYNGEERAKGNILERFSAQQFPDLHSELNLSSLELGDSALYFCASSTPDRGFNESYTFGSGTRLTVV.

The CDR3 DNA reads TGTGCCAGTAGTATGACCAGGGGCCGCACAGATACGCAGTATTTT. Translated: CASSMTRGRTDTQYF. The genes are TRBV28 and TRBJ2-3, with D possibly matching TRBD1 (6 bases). Deletions cut 9 bases from V and 1 base from J, with 17 bases between. CDR1 and CDR2 from the germline V gene are MDHEN and SYDVKM. The CDR3 extends over 15 amino acids.

To note about this clonotype: An end of the junction differs from the germline gene, which may be a read error. The rearrangement joins TRBV7-9 to TRBJ2-5; TRBD2 aligns across 7 bases. The CDR3 runs 14 residues. The V gene's germline CDR1 is SEHNR and CDR2 FQNEAQ (reference sequence). CDR3 nucleotide sequence: TGTGCCAGCAGCAGTGGAAGAGGGGAGGGGACCGAGGACTTC. It yields the protein CASSSGRGEGTEDF.

The DNA for the CDR3 is TGTGCCAGCAGCTTAGATGTGGGTGGCAACACTGAAGCTTTCTTT. Encoded protein: CASSLDVGGNTEAFF. The rearrangement links TRBV7-8 to TRBJ1-1, with D unresolved. V dropped 1 base and J dropped 2 bases, with 11 bases sitting between them. Germline CDR1 and CDR2: SGHVS and FQNEAQ. This CDR3 region has 15 residues.

J is TRBJ2-6 and V is TRBV29-1; TRBD1 agrees at 7 bases. The CDR3 contains 16 residues. CDR1 and CDR2 (germline): SQVTM, ANQGSEA. The V gene end was trimmed by 4 bases and the J gene end by 0 bases; junction bases not matched to a gene: 6. The CDR3 sequence is CSVARTGGSGANVLTF. CDR3 sequence (DNA): TGCAGCGTTGCGAGGACAGGAGGCTCTGGGGCCAACGTCCTGACTTTC.

V usage is TRBV7-8 and J usage is TRBJ1-5, with TRBD1 matching 7 bases. There are 15 residues in the CDR3. The trim removed 5 bases at V and 16 bases at J, leaving 20 bases unmatched. Germline CDR1 reads SGHVS; CDR2 reads FQNEAQ. The CDR3 region has the DNA TGTGCCAGCAGCATTCATCCAGACGGGACAGCGCTCCACCATTTT. This sequence encodes CASSIHPDGTALHHF.

Remarks on this clonotype: One end of the junction varies from germline; a read error may be responsible. The chain recombines TRBV7-9 with TRBJ2-1; TRBD2 agrees at 10 bases. Germline CDR1 reads SEHNR; CDR2 reads FQNEAQ (reference sequence). The CDR3 is 15 amino acids. The DNA of the CDR3 is TGTGCCAGCAGCCCTCGAAGTAGCGGGGGGAGTGAGGAGCTCTTC. Its protein is CASSPRSSGGSEELF.

V and J are TRBV7-6 and TRBJ1-6, with D maybe TRBD1 (5 bases). Deletions cut 1 base from V and 8 bases from J, with 12 bases between. In germline, CDR1 is SGHVS, CDR2 FNYEAQ. The CDR3 covers 15 residues. The CDR3 loop reads CASSLGGRAYSPLHF. CDR3 coding DNA: TGTGCCAGCAGCTTAGGCGGCAGGGCCTATTCACCCCTCCACTTT.

The chain couples TRBV7-2 to TRBJ1-2; tentatively, D is TRBD1 (5 bases). V was clipped by 5 bases and J by 2 bases, with 15 bases between them. Germline V gives CDR1 SGHTA, CDR2 FQGNSA. The CDR3 length is 15 residues. The CDR3 nucleotides are TGTGCCAGCAGCCCGGGGCAGGGTTCAAACTATGGCTACACCTTC. Protein: CASSPGQGSNYGYTF.

The CDR3 region is CASSLSSYNSPLHYEQYV. CDR3 bases: TGTGCCAGCAGCTTGAGTTCCTATAATTCACCCCTCCACTACGAGCAGTACGTC. The chain combines TRBV7-6 with TRBJ2-7; no firm D call. Per germline, CDR1 SGHVS and CDR2 FNYEAQ. V lost 3 bases and J 3 bases, leaving 24 bases between the germline ends. The CDR3 runs 18 residues.

V is TRBV9 and J is TRBJ1-1, with D hard to call. CDR3 length: 15 amino acids. The ends were cut back, 7 bases at V and 11 bases at J, with 27 bases in the middle. The germline V gene encodes CDR1 SGDLS and CDR2 YYNGEE. The CDR3 nucleotides read TGTGCCAGCGGAGTAGCTCGGAACATGAACTACTACGCTTTCTTT. It specifies CASGVARNMNYYAFF.

The CDR3 DNA reads as TGTGCCAGCAGCCAAGCTACAGGGCGAGTAGTGGGTGAAAAACTGTTTTTT. Amino acids: CASSQATGRVVGEKLFF. This chain uses TRBV5-4 with TRBJ1-4; possibly TRBD1 for D (6 bases). CDR3 size: 17 residues. Looked up from germline, CDR1 is SGHNT and CDR2 is YYREEE (reference sequence). V was clipped by 4 bases and J by 7 bases, with 23 bases between them.

A note on this clonotype: This likely comes from a read error, as the CDR3 has no conserved phenylalanine or tryptophan at its end. The DNA is left out, because the CDR3 cannot be placed on it with certainty; the CDR3 is given as TCRdb lists it. V is TRBV7-2 and J is TRBJ2-3; TRBD1 reflects the table's D call only, with no check against the DNA. From germline, CDR1 is SGHTA and CDR2 FQGNSA. The CDR3 comprises 12 residues, both ends counted. The CDR3 sequence is CASSVTGGADYG.

The chain couples TRBV11-1 to TRBJ2-1; D not resolved. CDR1 is SGHAT, CDR2 FQDESV, per germline (reference sequence). This CDR3 region has 13 residues. V lost 6 bases to trimming and J lost 8 bases, with 14 bases between them. CDR3 bases: TGTGCCAGCAGTGAAGGGCTGATCCATGAGCAGTTCTTC. It encodes CASSEGLIHEQFF.

V and J are TRBV7-8 and TRBJ1-6; D is possibly TRBD1 (5 bases). V lost 5 bases to trimming and J lost 14 bases, with 25 bases between them. Germline V gene sequence: CDR1 SGHVS, CDR2 FQNEAQ. The CDR3 consists of 16 residues. CDR3 in DNA: TGTGCCAGCAGCGCAGACAGCGCCTCCTATAATTCGTCCCTCCACTTT. Translation: CASSADSASYNSSLHF. The full variable domain, rest sourced from reference TRBV7-8 and TRBJ1-6, is GAGVSQSPRYKVAKRGQDVALRCDPISGHVSLFWYQQALGQGPEFLTYFQNEAQLDKSGLPSDRFFAERPEGSVSTLKIQRTQQEDSAVYLCASSADSASYNSSLHFGNGTRLTVT.

The chain is built from TRBV10-3 and TRBJ2-3, with a weak D call TRBD1 (6 bases). Germline-derived CDR1 and CDR2 are ENHRY and SYGVKD. Trimming cost V 2 bases and J 1 base, with 10 bases left between them. The CDR3 is 15 amino acids. CDR3 sequence (DNA): TGTGCCATCAGTGAGGGGGGCGGCGGCACAGATACGCAGTATTTT. Translating it yields CAISEGGGGTDTQYF.

About this clonotype: The junction departs from germline at one end; a sequencing error may be responsible. The rearrangement links TRBV2 to TRBJ2-7; possibly TRBD1 for D (6 bases). The CDR3 length is 15 residues. Germline CDR1 and CDR2: SNHLY and FYNNEI. CDR3 sequence reads: CASSEAQGSSYEQYF. CDR3 nucleotide sequence: TGTGCCAGCAGCGAAGCCCAGGGGAGCTCCTACGAGCAGTACTTC.

This clonotype has ten or more counts. CDR3 protein: CASSYSGLAGYEQYV. CDR3 in DNA: TGTGCCAGCAGTTACTCGGGACTAGCGGGCTACGAGCAGTACGTC. The chain carries TRBV6-2 or TRBV6-3 and TRBJ2-7; TRBD2 aligns across 12 bases. The CDR3 runs to 15 residues. V was pared by 0 bases and J by 3 bases, with 0 bases of the junction left unmatched. CDR1 MNHEY and CDR2 SVGEGT come from the germline V gene.

The chain combines TRBV7-6 with TRBJ1-6; TRBD1 might be the D (6 bases). There are 14 residues in the CDR3. The V gene's germline CDR1 is SGHVS and CDR2 FNYEAQ. Deletions cut 0 bases from V and 18 bases from J, with 18 bases between. The CDR3 nucleotides read TGTGCCAGCAGCTTAGCCCACGGGACAAAACACACCCACTTT. Encoded protein: CASSLAHGTKHTHF.

This clonotype is a singleton in its sample. The V call is TRBV9, the J call TRBJ1-6; TRBD1 matches 9 bases. The CDR3 covers 14 residues. With 4 bases clipped from V and 10 bases from J, the junction kept 6 bases outside the gene matches. Germline loops: CDR1 SGDLS, CDR2 YYNGEE. CDR3 bases: TGTGCCAGCAGCCAGGGACAGGGCGACTCACCCCTCCACTTT. As protein: CASSQGQGDSPLHF.

In regard to this clonotype: One end of the junction is discordant with germline, which a read error may explain. This sequence joins TRBV9 and TRBJ1-1; the D gene is possibly TRBD1 (5 bases). CDR3 length: 16 residues. Germline-derived CDR1 and CDR2 are SGDLS and YYNGEE. CDR3 residues: CASSQEWPGPRTEAFF. As DNA, the CDR3 is TGCGCCAGCAGCCAAGAGTGGCCGGGGCCGAGGACTGAAGCTTTCTTT.

J is TRBJ2-3 and V is TRBV19; no reliable D call. V gave up 3 bases and J gave up 0 bases, with 7 bases separating them. In germline, CDR1 is LNHDA, CDR2 SQIVND (reference sequence). This CDR3 region has 14 residues. The CDR3 DNA is TGTGCCAGTAGTATGGCCCATAGCACAGATACGCAGTATTTT. Its protein product is CASSMAHSTDTQYF.

Worth noting for this clonotype: The conserved phenylalanine or tryptophan normally closing the CDR3 is absent here, so this likely arose from a read error. The DNA is omitted, as the CDR3 cannot be located on it reliably, and the CDR3 follows TCRdb's listing. This chain links TRBV2 with TRBJ2-1; the DNA was not compared with TRBD1, the D call given in the table. Per the germline V gene, CDR1 is SNHLY and CDR2 is FYNNEI. The CDR3 is 16 residues long, ends included. This chain's CDR3 is CASSQGGIHGQDVRSG.

This clonotype was picked up many times. V gene TRBV12-3 or TRBV12-4 combines with J gene TRBJ1-6, with 10 positions matching TRBD1. There are 16 residues in the CDR3. The V and J ends lost 6 bases and 5 bases, in that order; junction bases with no gene match: 7. The CDR3 DNA reads TGTGCCAGCAGGGCCGAAGGACAGGGGGATAATTCACCCCTCCACTTT. This translates into CASRAEGQGDNSPLHF.

Concerning this clonotype itself: The CDR3 does not end in the conserved phenylalanine or tryptophan, so this is likely a read error. The DNA is left out, because the CDR3 cannot be placed on it with certainty; the CDR3 is given as TCRdb lists it. The rearrangement joins TRBV7-9 to TRBJ2-3; the table's D call, TRBD1, was not checked against the DNA. The germline V gene encodes CDR1 SEHNR and CDR2 FQNEAQ (reference sequence). Counting both end residues, the CDR3 totals 14 amino acids. CDR3 sequence reads: CASSGAGDTEAFFV.